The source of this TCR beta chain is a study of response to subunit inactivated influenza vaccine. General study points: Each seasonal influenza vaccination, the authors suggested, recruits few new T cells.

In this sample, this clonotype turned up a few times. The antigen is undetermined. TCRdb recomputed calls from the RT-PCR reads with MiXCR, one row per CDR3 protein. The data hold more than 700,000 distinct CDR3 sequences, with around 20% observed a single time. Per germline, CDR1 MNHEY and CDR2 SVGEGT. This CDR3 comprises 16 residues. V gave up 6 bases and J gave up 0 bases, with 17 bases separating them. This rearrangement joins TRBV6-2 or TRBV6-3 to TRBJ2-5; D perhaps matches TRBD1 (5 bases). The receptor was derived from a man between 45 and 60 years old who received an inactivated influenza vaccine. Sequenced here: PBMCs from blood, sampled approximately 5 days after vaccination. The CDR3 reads CASRPDSQRYQETQYF. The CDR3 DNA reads TGTGCCAGCAGACCCGACAGCCAAAGGTACCAAGAGACCCAGTACTTC.